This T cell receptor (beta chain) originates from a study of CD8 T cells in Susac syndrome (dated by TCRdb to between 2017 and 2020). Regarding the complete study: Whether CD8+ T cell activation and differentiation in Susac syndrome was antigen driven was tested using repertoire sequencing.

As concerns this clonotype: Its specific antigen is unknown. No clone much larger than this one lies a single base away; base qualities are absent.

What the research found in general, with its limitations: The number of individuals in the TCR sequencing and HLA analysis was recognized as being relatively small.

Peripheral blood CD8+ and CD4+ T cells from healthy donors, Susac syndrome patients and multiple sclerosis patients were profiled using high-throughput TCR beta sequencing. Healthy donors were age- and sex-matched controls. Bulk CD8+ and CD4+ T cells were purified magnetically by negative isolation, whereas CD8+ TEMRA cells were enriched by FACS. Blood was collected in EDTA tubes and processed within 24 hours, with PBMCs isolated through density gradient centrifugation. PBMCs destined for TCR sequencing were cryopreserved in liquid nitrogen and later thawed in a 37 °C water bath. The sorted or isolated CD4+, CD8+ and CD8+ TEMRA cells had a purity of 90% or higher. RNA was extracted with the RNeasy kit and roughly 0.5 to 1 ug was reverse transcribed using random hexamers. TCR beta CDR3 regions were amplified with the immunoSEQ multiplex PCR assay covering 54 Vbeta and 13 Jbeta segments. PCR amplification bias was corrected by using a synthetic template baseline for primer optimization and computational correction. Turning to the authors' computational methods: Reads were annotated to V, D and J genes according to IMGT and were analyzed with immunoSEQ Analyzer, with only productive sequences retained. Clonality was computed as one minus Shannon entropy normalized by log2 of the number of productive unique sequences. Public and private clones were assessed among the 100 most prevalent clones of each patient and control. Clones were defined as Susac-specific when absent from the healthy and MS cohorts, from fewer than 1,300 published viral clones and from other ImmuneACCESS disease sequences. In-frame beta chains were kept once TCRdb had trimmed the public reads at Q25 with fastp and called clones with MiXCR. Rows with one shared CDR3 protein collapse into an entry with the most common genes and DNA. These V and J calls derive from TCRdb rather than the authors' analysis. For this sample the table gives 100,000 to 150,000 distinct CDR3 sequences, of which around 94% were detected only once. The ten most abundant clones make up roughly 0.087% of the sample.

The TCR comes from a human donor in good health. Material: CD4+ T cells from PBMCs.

The CDR3 has the sequence CASNPGGITDTQYF. The DNA sequence is given as TGTGCCAGCAACCCGGGAGGGATCACAGATACGCAGTATTTT. The chain is made from TRBV28 and TRBJ2-3; the central 8 bases match TRBD2. V is pruned by 7 bases and J by 2 bases, leaving 5 bases of the junction without a gene match. CDR1 and CDR2, looked up from the germline V gene, are MDHEN and SYDVKM. The cysteine opens and the phenylalanine closes a CDR3 of 14 amino acids. The only DNA kept is the CDR3, 42 bases in frame from the first base.